This T cell receptor beta chain was observed in a study of blood T cell repertoires in COVID-19. Profiling relied on immunoSEQ multiplex PCR, and the TCRdb table lists in-frame clones only, not all of them. In the table there are around 140,000 clones, approximately 87% of which are singletons. Losses at the gene ends were 6 bases for V and 5 bases for J; bases not matched to a gene: 8. The CDR3 sequence is 15 residues long. Germline V gene sequence: CDR1 MNHEY, CDR2 SVGEGT. The sequenced sample consisted of PBMCs or T cells enriched from blood (not recorded which). This TCR came from a man aged 45-65 years in a cohort exposed to, infected with or recovered from COVID-19 (not recorded which). The rearrangement joins TRBV6-2 or TRBV6-3 to TRBJ2-1, with 9 nucleotides matching TRBD2. CDR3 nucleotide sequence: TGTGCCAGCAGCCTCCTAGCGGGGCATCACAATGAGCAGTTCTTC. Encoded protein: CASSLLAGHHNEQFF.